Listed below are T cell receptor beta chains from one sample, sequenced in a study of Graves' ophthalmopathy and Graves' hyperthyroidism. MiXCR, applied by TCRdb to the multiplex PCR reads, yields one record per CDR3 protein. This table holds a few hundred thousand distinct CDR3 sequences, 15% found once. Sequencing used peripheral blood. The receptors originated from a woman aged 18-29 years with stable Graves' hyperthyroidism. Both conserved end residues are part of each CDR3. The order of the fields is clone size, J gene, V gene, D gene, CDR3 DNA, CDR3 protein. A D gene is named only where the DNA matches it firmly. Clone size is stated in some rows and not others, as once, few, many or a class when expanded.

many,TRBJ2-5,TRBV7-2,TRBD2,TGTGCCAGCAGCCTCCTCGGGCGGGGGGGCGAGGAGACCCAGTACTTC,CASSLLGRGGEETQYF
.,TRBJ1-6,TRBV3-1,.,TGTGCCAGCAGAGTGGCAGGTGGGAATTCACCCCTCCACTTT,CASRVAGGNSPLHF
few,TRBJ2-1,TRBV2,.,TGTGCCAGCAGTGAGGAAGGCGGCTCCTACAATGAACAGTTCTTC,CASSEEGGSYNEQFF
.,TRBJ1-2,TRBV12-3/TRBV12-4,TRBD1,TGTGCCAGCACCCGCGCGGGACAGGGCTACACCTTC,CASTRAGQGYTF
few,TRBJ2-2,TRBV6-1,.,TGTGCCAGCAGATCGCAGGGGGAGGCCGGGGAGCTGTTTTTT,CASRSQGEAGELFF
.,TRBJ2-7,TRBV4-1,.,TGCGCCAGCAGCCAAGACAGAGCGGCACCCTACGAGCAGTGCTTC,CASSQDRAAPYEQCF
many,TRBJ1-2,TRBV2,TRBD1,TGTGCCAGCGGGGGGGACAGGGCTAACTATGGCTACACCTTC,CASGGDRANYGYTF
many,TRBJ1-2,TRBV29-1,.,TGCAGCGTTGAAGATAGTGGGGGGCGCGCTGGTGGCTACACCTTC,CSVEDSGGRAGGYTF
many,TRBJ1-2,TRBV6-2/TRBV6-3,TRBD1,TGTGCCAGCAGTTACTCGACGGGCCCGGGACAGGGGGAGGACGGCTACACCTTC,CASSYSTGPGQGEDGYTF
many,TRBJ2-5,TRBV20-1,TRBD2,TGCAGTGCTAGAGATAACATGGGACTAGCGGGGGAAGAGACCCAGTACTTC,CSARDNMGLAGEETQYF
few,TRBJ2-6,TRBV6-1,TRBD2,TGTGCCAGCAGTCCTAGCGGGGGGGGAGGGGCCAACGTCCTGACTTTC,CASSPSGGGGANVLTF
few,TRBJ2-7,TRBV11-3,.,TGTGCCAGCAGCCCCCCGGTTAGCGGCCCCTACGAGCAGTACTTC,CASSPPVSGPYEQYF
.,TRBJ2-2,TRBV7-8,TRBD1,TGTGCCAGCAGCCAGGCGGGACAGGGCGGGGAGCTGTTTTTT,CASSQAGQGGELFF
few,TRBJ2-5,TRBV4-1,TRBD1,TGCGCCAGCAGCCCCCTACGGACAGGCCCTGAGACCCAGTACTTC,CASSPLRTGPETQYF
many,TRBJ2-7,TRBV27,.,TGTGCCAGCAGTTGGAAGGGGAGTGGATACGAGCAGTACTTC,CASSWKGSGYEQYF
many,TRBJ2-2,TRBV12-3/TRBV12-4,.,TGTGCCAGCAGTTTAACTAGAAACACCGGGGAGCTGTTTTTT,CASSLTRNTGELFF
many,TRBJ2-5,TRBV7-2,.,TGTGCCAGCAGCTTAGCACAGCAAGAGACCCAGTACTTC,CASSLAQQETQYF
many,TRBJ1-2,TRBV12-3/TRBV12-4,.,TGTGCCAGCAGTTTAAGCCAGGGTGTTGGCTACACCTTC,CASSLSQGVGYTF
many,TRBJ1-2,TRBV11-2,.,TGTGCCAGCAGCTTAGAACCCAGGATTGGTGGCTACACCTTC,CASSLEPRIGGYTF
many,TRBJ2-7,TRBV11-3,.,TGTGCCAGCAGCCCCCAGGGCGGTTACGAGCAGTACTTC,CASSPQGGYEQYF
many,TRBJ2-5,TRBV15,.,TGTGCCACCAGCAGAGATCCAGGGCAAGAGACCCAGTACTTC,CATSRDPGQETQYF
many,TRBJ2-7,TRBV24-1,TRBD1,TGTGCCACCAGTGACGCCACCGACAGGGGAGTAAACGAGCAGTACTTC,CATSDATDRGVNEQYF
few,TRBJ1-5,TRBV20-1,.,TGCAGTGCAGCTGGAAAGGGAGTTCTCCCTTATAGCAATCAGCCCCAGCATTTT,CSAAGKGVLPYSNQPQHF
many,TRBJ1-1,TRBV7-8,.,TGTGCCAGCAGCCCGGGACAAGGGGCTTTCTTT,CASSPGQGAFF
many,TRBJ2-5,TRBV19,.,TGTGCCACGGCCGAATGGGTCCAAGAGACCCAGTACTTC,CATAEWVQETQYF
.,TRBJ2-7,TRBV7-9,.,TGTGCCAGCACCCCGGGAAGCGGGCGTGAGCAGTACTTC,CASTPGSGREQYF
few,TRBJ1-5,TRBV4-2,.,TGTGCCAGCAGCCAAGAAAGGGCTTCGAATCAGCCCCAGCATTTT,CASSQERASNQPQHF